This is a list of T cell receptor beta chains from one sample in a study of blood T cell repertoires in COVID-19. Clones were read by immunoSEQ multiplex PCR, and TCRdb kept only the in-frame ones, dropping some. This table holds around 140,000 clones, approximately 87% found once. Sequencing was carried out using peripheral blood. These receptors were collected from a woman between 50 and 59 years old with active or convalescent COVID-19. Both conserved end residues are part of each CDR3. The D gene is left open where the match is weak. Not all rows give a size; the values are once, few, many and, for expanded clones, a class.

j_gene: TRBJ1-2; d_gene: -; v_gene: TRBV7-6; abundance: -; CDR3nt: TGTGCCAGCAGCTTAGGGCAGGGTGGCTATGGCTACACCTTC; CDR3aa: CASSLGQGGYGYTF
j_gene: TRBJ1-3; d_gene: -; v_gene: TRBV19; abundance: -; CDR3nt: TGTGCCAGTAGACCGCGGAGCTCTGGAAACACCATATATTTT; CDR3aa: CASRPRSSGNTIYF
j_gene: TRBJ1-5; d_gene: TRBD1; v_gene: TRBV10-3; abundance: -; CDR3nt: TGTGCCATCAGAACGGGACAGGGAGACAATCAGCCCCAGCATTTT; CDR3aa: CAIRTGQGDNQPQHF
j_gene: TRBJ2-2; d_gene: -; v_gene: TRBV11-1; abundance: -; CDR3nt: TGTGCCAGCAGCTTCAATGGGGTAGAGGGCGGGGAGCTGTTTTTT; CDR3aa: CASSFNGVEGGELFF
j_gene: TRBJ1-6; d_gene: TRBD1; v_gene: TRBV9; abundance: -; CDR3nt: TGTGCCAGCAGCGTAGGCCCCAGGGGGACAAGGGGTTCACCCCTCCACTTT; CDR3aa: CASSVGPRGTRGSPLHF
j_gene: TRBJ1-1; d_gene: -; v_gene: TRBV5-4; abundance: -; CDR3nt: TGTGCCAGCAGCTCCGGGGGCACTGAAGCTTTCTTT; CDR3aa: CASSSGGTEAFF
j_gene: TRBJ1-1; d_gene: -; v_gene: TRBV28; abundance: -; CDR3nt: TGTGCCAGCAGTTTGTTTCGCGGGTTCCGGACGATGAACACTGAAGCTTTCTTT; CDR3aa: CASSLFRGFRTMNTEAFF
j_gene: TRBJ2-7; d_gene: -; v_gene: TRBV7-8; abundance: once; CDR3nt: TGTGCCAGCAGCTTACAAGCCCTCGGGACCTACGAGCAGTACTTC; CDR3aa: CASSLQALGTYEQYF
j_gene: TRBJ1-4; d_gene: -; v_gene: TRBV5-1; abundance: -; CDR3nt: TGCGCCAGCAGAGTACAGGGTGTGCCTAATGAAAAACTGTTTTTT; CDR3aa: CASRVQGVPNEKLFF
j_gene: TRBJ1-4; d_gene: -; v_gene: TRBV11-2; abundance: -; CDR3nt: TGTGCCAGCAGCTTAGATCGGCGCGGTGAAAAACTGTTTTTT; CDR3aa: CASSLDRRGEKLFF
j_gene: TRBJ1-6; d_gene: -; v_gene: TRBV28; abundance: -; CDR3nt: TGTGCCAGCAGTTTGGTTGAGGCGCATTCACCCCTCCACTTT; CDR3aa: CASSLVEAHSPLHF
j_gene: TRBJ1-2; d_gene: -; v_gene: TRBV4-3; abundance: -; CDR3nt: TGCGCCAGCAGCCAAGGGGGAGTGGGATCCTATGGCTACACCTTC; CDR3aa: CASSQGGVGSYGYTF
j_gene: TRBJ1-4; d_gene: -; v_gene: TRBV7-8; abundance: -; CDR3nt: TGTGCCAGCAGCTTAAGGGGAAATGAAAAACTGTTTTTT; CDR3aa: CASSLRGNEKLFF
j_gene: TRBJ1-4; d_gene: TRBD1; v_gene: TRBV3-1/TRBV3-2; abundance: -; CDR3nt: TGTGCCAGCAGCCCCTCCGGACAGGGGGCGACAACTAATGAAAAACTGTTTTTT; CDR3aa: CASSPSGQGATTNEKLFF
j_gene: TRBJ1-2; d_gene: -; v_gene: TRBV15; abundance: -; CDR3nt: TGTGCCACCAGCAGAGATCGCAGGACATGCTTC; CDR3aa: CATSRDRRTCF
j_gene: TRBJ1-4; d_gene: TRBD1; v_gene: TRBV18; abundance: -; CDR3nt: TGTGCCAGCGGACAGGGATCTAATGAAAAACTGTTTTTT; CDR3aa: CASGQGSNEKLFF
j_gene: TRBJ2-2; d_gene: TRBD1; v_gene: TRBV3-1/TRBV3-2; abundance: few; CDR3nt: TGTGCCAGCAGCCAGGGCACAGGGGGCAGAAGAACCGGGGAGCTGTTTTTT; CDR3aa: CASSQGTGGRRTGELFF
j_gene: TRBJ2-1; d_gene: TRBD2; v_gene: TRBV13; abundance: -; CDR3nt: TGTGCCAGCAGCTTAGGTACTAGCGGGGCCCACAATGAGCAGTTCTTC; CDR3aa: CASSLGTSGAHNEQFF
j_gene: TRBJ1-2; d_gene: TRBD1; v_gene: TRBV2; abundance: -; CDR3nt: TGTGCCAGCAGGGAACAGGGGGATGGCTACACCTTC; CDR3aa: CASREQGDGYTF
j_gene: TRBJ1-2; d_gene: TRBD1; v_gene: TRBV11-2; abundance: once; CDR3nt: TGTGCCAGCAGCTTAGGACAGGGGGCTATACCCTATGGCTACACCTTC; CDR3aa: CASSLGQGAIPYGYTF
j_gene: TRBJ1-2; d_gene: TRBD1; v_gene: TRBV11-2; abundance: -; CDR3nt: TGTGCCAGCAGCCCTGGGACAGCCTTCTATGGCTACACCTTC; CDR3aa: CASSPGTAFYGYTF
j_gene: TRBJ2-1; d_gene: TRBD2; v_gene: TRBV5-1; abundance: -; CDR3nt: TGCGCCAGCAGCTTGGGGACTAGCGGCTACAATGAGCAGTTCTTC; CDR3aa: CASSLGTSGYNEQFF
j_gene: TRBJ2-7; d_gene: -; v_gene: TRBV24-1; abundance: -; CDR3nt: TGTGCCACCAGTGATGACAACTACGAGCAGTACTTC; CDR3aa: CATSDDNYEQYF
j_gene: TRBJ1-4; d_gene: -; v_gene: TRBV30; abundance: -; CDR3nt: TGTGCCTGGAGTTTACGAGCGGGACCCTCTAATGAAAAACTGTTTTTT; CDR3aa: CAWSLRAGPSNEKLFF
j_gene: TRBJ1-5; d_gene: -; v_gene: TRBV18; abundance: few; CDR3nt: TGTGCCAGCGCCGACGGGAGGAACAATCAGCCCCAGCATTTT; CDR3aa: CASADGRNNQPQHF
j_gene: TRBJ2-1; d_gene: -; v_gene: TRBV9; abundance: once; CDR3nt: TGTGCCAGCAGCGTAGGCGGGGCTAATCTATTCTTC; CDR3aa: CASSVGGANLFF
j_gene: TRBJ1-2; d_gene: -; v_gene: TRBV29-1; abundance: -; CDR3nt: TGCAGCGTGGATTTCAACAGGGAAAATGGCTACACCTTC; CDR3aa: CSVDFNRENGYTF
j_gene: TRBJ2-3; d_gene: -; v_gene: TRBV18; abundance: -; CDR3nt: TGTGCCAGCTCACCATCTAGGTTCCTCACAGATACGCAGTATTTT; CDR3aa: CASSPSRFLTDTQYF
j_gene: TRBJ2-7; d_gene: -; v_gene: TRBV7-9; abundance: -; CDR3nt: TGTGCCAGCAGCTCAGAGGACAGAACCTACGAGCAGTACTTC; CDR3aa: CASSSEDRTYEQYF
j_gene: TRBJ1-2; d_gene: TRBD1; v_gene: TRBV11-2; abundance: -; CDR3nt: TGTGCCAGCAGCTTAGATGGGACAGGGTATTTTGCTGGGGTTACTGATGGCTACACCTTC; CDR3aa: CASSLDGTGYFAGVTDGYTF
j_gene: TRBJ1-3; d_gene: TRBD1; v_gene: TRBV12-3/TRBV12-4; abundance: -; CDR3nt: TGTGCCAGCAATCAAGGGGGCGGAAACACCATATATTTT; CDR3aa: CASNQGGGNTIYF
j_gene: TRBJ1-1; d_gene: -; v_gene: TRBV10-3; abundance: -; CDR3nt: TGTGCCACCACCCTCGGGGGTATGAACACTGAAGCTTTCTTT; CDR3aa: CATTLGGMNTEAFF